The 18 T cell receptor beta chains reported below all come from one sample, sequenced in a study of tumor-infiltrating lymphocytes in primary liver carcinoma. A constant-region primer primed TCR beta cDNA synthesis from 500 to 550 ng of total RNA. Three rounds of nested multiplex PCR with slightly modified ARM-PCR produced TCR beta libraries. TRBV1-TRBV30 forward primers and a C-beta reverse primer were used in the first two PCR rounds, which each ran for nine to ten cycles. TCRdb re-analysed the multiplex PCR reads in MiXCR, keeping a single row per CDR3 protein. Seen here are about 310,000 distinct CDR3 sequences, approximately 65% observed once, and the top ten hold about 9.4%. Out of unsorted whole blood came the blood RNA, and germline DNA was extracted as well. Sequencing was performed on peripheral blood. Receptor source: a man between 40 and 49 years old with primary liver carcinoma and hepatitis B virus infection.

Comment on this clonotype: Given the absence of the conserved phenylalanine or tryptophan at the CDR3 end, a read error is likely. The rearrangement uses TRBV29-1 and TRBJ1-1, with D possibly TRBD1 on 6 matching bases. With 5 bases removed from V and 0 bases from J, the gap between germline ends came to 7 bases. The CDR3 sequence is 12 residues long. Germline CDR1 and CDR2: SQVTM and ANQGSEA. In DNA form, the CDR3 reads TGCAGCGTTCAGGGGATGAACACTGAAGCTTTCTTA. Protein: CSVQGMNTEAFL.

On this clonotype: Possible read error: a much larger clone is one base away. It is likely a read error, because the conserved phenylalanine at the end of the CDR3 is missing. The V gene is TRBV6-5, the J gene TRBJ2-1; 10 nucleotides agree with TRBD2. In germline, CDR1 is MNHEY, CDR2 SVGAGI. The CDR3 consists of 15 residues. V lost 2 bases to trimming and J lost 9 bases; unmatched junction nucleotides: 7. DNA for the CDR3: TGTGCCAGCAGTTACGGAGCGGGAGGGCCAAGTGAGCAGTTCTCC. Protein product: CASSYGAGGPSEQFS.

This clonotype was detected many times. The CDR3 is CSVVAGDGDTQYF. The CDR3 region has the DNA TGCAGCGTAGTAGCGGGAGACGGAGATACGCAGTATTTT. This sequence joins TRBV29-1 and TRBJ2-3, with TRBD2 matching over 9 bases. CDR3 size: 13 residues. The V segment lost 6 bases and the J segment 5 bases; nucleotides outside the gene matches: 6. CDR1 and CDR2 (germline): SQVTM, ANQGSEA.

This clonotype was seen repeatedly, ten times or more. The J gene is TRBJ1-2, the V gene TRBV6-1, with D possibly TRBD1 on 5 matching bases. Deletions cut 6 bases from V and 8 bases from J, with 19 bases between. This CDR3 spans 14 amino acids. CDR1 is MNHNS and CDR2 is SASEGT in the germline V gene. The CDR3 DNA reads TGTGCCAGCAGAATTGGCAGGGAAGAAGTCGGCTACACCTTC. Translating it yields CASRIGREEVGYTF.

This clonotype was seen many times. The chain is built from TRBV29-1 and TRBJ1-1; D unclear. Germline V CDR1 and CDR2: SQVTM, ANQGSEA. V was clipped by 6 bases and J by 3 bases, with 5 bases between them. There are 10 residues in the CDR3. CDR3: CSVLDTEAFF. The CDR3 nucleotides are TGCAGCGTACTTGACACTGAAGCTTTCTTT.

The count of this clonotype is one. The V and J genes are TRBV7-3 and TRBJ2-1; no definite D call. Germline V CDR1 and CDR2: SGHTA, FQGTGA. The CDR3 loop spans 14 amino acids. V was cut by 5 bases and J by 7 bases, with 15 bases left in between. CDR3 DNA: TGTGCCAGCAGCCTCGGGTGCGTAAGGAATGAGCAGTTCTTC. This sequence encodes CASSLGCVRNEQFF.

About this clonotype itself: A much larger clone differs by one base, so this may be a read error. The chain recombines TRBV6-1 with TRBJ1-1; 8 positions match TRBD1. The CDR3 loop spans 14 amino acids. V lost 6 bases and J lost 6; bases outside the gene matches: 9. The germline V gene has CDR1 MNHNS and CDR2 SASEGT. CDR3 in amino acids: CASSPGQGNAEAFF. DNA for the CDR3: TGTGCCAGCAGCCCCGGACAGGGAAACGCTGAAGCTTTCTTT.

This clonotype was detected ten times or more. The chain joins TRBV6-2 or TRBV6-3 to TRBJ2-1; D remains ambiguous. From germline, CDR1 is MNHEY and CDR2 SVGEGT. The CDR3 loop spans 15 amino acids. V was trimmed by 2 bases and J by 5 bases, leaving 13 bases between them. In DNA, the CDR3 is TGTGCCAGCAGTTACCCCCGTTTTTCGGACAATGAGCAGTTCTTC. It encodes CASSYPRFSDNEQFF.

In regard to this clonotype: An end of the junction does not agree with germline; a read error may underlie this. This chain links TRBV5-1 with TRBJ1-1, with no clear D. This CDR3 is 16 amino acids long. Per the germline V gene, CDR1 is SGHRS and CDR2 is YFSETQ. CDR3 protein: CTSSLREVSGSTEAFF. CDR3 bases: TGCACCAGCAGCTTGCGGGAGGTCAGTGGGAGCACTGAAGCTTTCTTT.

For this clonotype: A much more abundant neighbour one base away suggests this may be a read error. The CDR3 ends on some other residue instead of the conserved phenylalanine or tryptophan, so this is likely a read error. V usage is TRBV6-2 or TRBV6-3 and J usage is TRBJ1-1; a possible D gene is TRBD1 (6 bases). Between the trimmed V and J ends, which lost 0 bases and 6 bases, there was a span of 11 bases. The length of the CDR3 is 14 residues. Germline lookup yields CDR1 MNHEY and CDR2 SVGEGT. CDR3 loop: CASSYSSNRAEAFL. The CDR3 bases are TGTGCCAGCAGTTACTCGAGTAACAGGGCTGAAGCTTTCTTA.

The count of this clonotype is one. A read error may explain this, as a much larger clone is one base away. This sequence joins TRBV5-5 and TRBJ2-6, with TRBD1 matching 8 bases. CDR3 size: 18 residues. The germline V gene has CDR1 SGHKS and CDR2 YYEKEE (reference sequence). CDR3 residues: CASGFRQGISSGANVLTF. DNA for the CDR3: TGTGCCAGCGGCTTCCGACAGGGGATTTCATCTGGGGCCAACGTCCTGACTTTC.

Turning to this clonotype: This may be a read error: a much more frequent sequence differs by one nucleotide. The chain's CDR3 is CASSYTSRGNEQFF. For the CDR3, the DNA is TGTGCCAGCAGTTACACGTCTAGAGGTAATGAGCAGTTCTTC. This chain uses TRBV6-2 or TRBV6-3 with TRBJ2-1, with unresolved D. CDR1 is MNHEY and CDR2 is SVGEGT in the germline V gene. CDR3 length: 14 amino acids. V gave up 2 bases and J gave up 7 bases, with 12 bases separating them.

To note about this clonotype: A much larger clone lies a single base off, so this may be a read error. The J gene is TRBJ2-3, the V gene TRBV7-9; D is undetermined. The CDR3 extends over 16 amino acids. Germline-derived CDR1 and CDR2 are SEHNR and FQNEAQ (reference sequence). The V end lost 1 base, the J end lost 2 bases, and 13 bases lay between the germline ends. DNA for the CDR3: TGTGCCAGCAGCTTAGGTCGCAGCGAGCACACAGATACGCAGTATTTT. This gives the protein CASSLGRSEHTDTQYF.

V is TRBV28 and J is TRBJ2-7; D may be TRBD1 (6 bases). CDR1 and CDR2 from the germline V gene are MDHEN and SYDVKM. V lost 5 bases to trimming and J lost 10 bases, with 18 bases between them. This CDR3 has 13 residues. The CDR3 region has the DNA TGTGCCAGCAGTACCCAATCCGACAGGATTCAGTACTTC. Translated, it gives CASSTQSDRIQYF.

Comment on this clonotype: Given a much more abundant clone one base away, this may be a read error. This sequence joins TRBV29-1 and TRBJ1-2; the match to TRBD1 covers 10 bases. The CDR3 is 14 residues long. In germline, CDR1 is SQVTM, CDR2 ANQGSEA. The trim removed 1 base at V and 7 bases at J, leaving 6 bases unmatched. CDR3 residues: CSVEAMRDRGGYTF. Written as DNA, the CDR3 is TGCAGCGTTGAAGCTATGAGGGACAGGGGTGGCTACACCTTC.

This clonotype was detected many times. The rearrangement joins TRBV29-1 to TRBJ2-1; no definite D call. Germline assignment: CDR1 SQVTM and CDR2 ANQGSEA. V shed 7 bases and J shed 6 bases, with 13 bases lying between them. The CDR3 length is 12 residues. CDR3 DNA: TGCAGCGCCCGGTGGACCATCAATGAGCAGTTCTTC. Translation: CSARWTINEQFF.

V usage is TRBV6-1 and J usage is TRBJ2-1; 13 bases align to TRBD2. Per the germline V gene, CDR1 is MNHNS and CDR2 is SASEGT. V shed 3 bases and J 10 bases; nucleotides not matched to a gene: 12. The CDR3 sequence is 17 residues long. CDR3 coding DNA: TGTGCCAGCAGTGATGTTCGGGGACTAGCGGGGCCCGGGGAGCAGTTCTTC. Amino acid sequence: CASSDVRGLAGPGEQFF.

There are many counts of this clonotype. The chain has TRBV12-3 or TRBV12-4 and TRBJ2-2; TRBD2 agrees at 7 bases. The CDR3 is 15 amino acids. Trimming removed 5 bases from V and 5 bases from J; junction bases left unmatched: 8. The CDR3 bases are TGTGCCAGCAGTCCGGCGGGAGTTGCGACCGGGGAGCTGTTTTTT. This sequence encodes CASSPAGVATGELFF.